A single sample gave rise to the 18 T cell receptor beta chains below, sequenced in a study of blood T cell repertoires in COVID-19 (dated by TCRdb to 2019 to 2021). The method behind the library was the immunoSEQ multiplex PCR assay. Drawn from immuneACCESS, this table holds only the in-frame rearrangements with V and J called that TCRdb kept. Clones are partly lost; checked studies trace under half to an unresolved V gene and leave the rest unexplained. For this sample the table gives about 150,000 clones, of which approximately 80% were detected only once. Jointly, the top ten make up 6.2% of the sample. The material sequenced was PBMCs or T cells enriched from blood (not recorded which). Receptors were obtained from a woman in her thirties or forties who had recovered from COVID-19.

V gene TRBV5-1 combines with J gene TRBJ1-1, with TRBD1 identical over 8 bases. This CDR3 has 14 residues. The germline CDR1 and CDR2 sequences are SGHRS and YFSETQ. The J segment lost 4 bases and the V segment lost 4 bases, leaving 6 bases of the junction unmatched. The CDR3 coding sequence is TGCGCCAGCAGCGTGACAGGGGCCGGCACTGAAGCTTTCTTT. Its protein product is CASSVTGAGTEAFF.

The chain has TRBV5-1 and TRBJ2-1, with 7 bases that match TRBD1. This CDR3 contains 13 residues. Germline V gene lookup returns CDR1 SGHRS and CDR2 YFSETQ. J was trimmed by 7 bases and V by 4 bases; bases with no gene match: 5. As DNA, the CDR3 is TGCGCCAGCAGCGCGATACAGGGGAATGAGCAGTTCTTC. The encoded protein is CASSAIQGNEQFF.

This chain links TRBV6-6 with TRBJ2-1; 7 bases fit TRBD2. Germline CDR1 is MNHNY and CDR2 is SVGAGI (reference sequence). The CDR3 extends over 14 amino acids. J gave up 2 bases and V 4 bases, and 2 bases lay outside the gene matches. The DNA of the CDR3 is TGTGCCAGCAGTTTAAGCGGGACCTACAATGAGCAGTTCTTC. This sequence encodes CASSLSGTYNEQFF.

This chain joins TRBV27 and TRBJ1-1; 9 nucleotides match TRBD1. The germline V gene has CDR1 MNHEY and CDR2 SMNVEV (reference sequence). This CDR3 has 14 amino acids. V lost 2 bases and J lost 6; bases outside the gene matches: 4. The CDR3 loop is CASSLTGGRSEAFF. The CDR3, as DNA: TGTGCCAGCAGTTTAACAGGGGGCCGGTCTGAAGCTTTCTTT.

This CDR3 is CASSPYPLLAGNEQFF. In DNA, the CDR3 is TGTGCCAGCAGCCCATACCCTCTACTAGCAGGTAATGAGCAGTTCTTC. The rearrangement links TRBV5-4 to TRBJ2-1; D might be TRBD2 (6 bases). This CDR3 region has 16 residues. The ends were cut back, 4 bases at V and 7 bases at J, with 21 bases in the middle. The germline CDR1 and CDR2 sequences are SGHNT and YYREEE (reference sequence).

The chain couples TRBV11-2 to TRBJ2-5, with a possible D match to TRBD2 (6 bases). Germline V gives CDR1 SGHAT, CDR2 FQNNGV. There are 13 residues in the CDR3. The germline V and J ends were trimmed by 6 bases and 5 bases, with 13 bases remaining between them. CDR3 amino acids: CASRRVGTETQYF. The CDR3 region has the DNA TGTGCCAGCAGACGGGTGGGGACTGAGACCCAGTACTTC.

The rearrangement links TRBV2 to TRBJ2-3; 9 nucleotides line up with TRBD1. Losses at the gene ends were 6 bases for V and 3 bases for J; bases not matched to a gene: 7. CDR1 and CDR2 (germline): SNHLY, FYNNEI. The CDR3 runs to 15 residues. CDR3 region: CASRGQGWGTDTQYF. CDR3 bases: TGTGCCAGCAGGGGACAGGGATGGGGGACAGATACGCAGTATTTT.

J is TRBJ1-5 and V is TRBV7-3; D gene ambiguous. The CDR3 loop spans 14 amino acids. The V and J ends lost 2 bases and 5 bases respectively, with 10 bases between them. The germline V gene encodes CDR1 SGHTA and CDR2 FQGTGA. CDR3 sequence: CASSLAGSDQPQHF. DNA of the CDR3: TGTGCCAGCAGCTTAGCGGGCAGCGATCAGCCCCAGCATTTT.

This clone was seen only a few times. This chain connects TRBV4-2 to TRBJ2-7; 9 nucleotides agree with TRBD1. CDR1 and CDR2 from the germline V gene are LGHNA and YNFKEQ. V was pared by 4 bases and J by 7 bases, with 17 bases of the junction left unmatched. The CDR3 length is 17 residues. The chain's CDR3 is CASSPDRGGQGTGEQYF. The CDR3 DNA is TGTGCCAGCAGCCCCGATAGAGGAGGACAGGGGACTGGAGAGCAGTACTTC.

This clone has a single count. The J gene is TRBJ2-5, the V gene TRBV12-3 or TRBV12-4; the D is unclear. V was cut by 3 bases and J by 3 bases, with 8 bases left in between. This CDR3 has 13 amino acids. The CDR3 DNA is TGTGCCAGCAGTTTTGGTAGAAAAGAGACCCAGTACTTC. Its translation is CASSFGRKETQYF.

DNA for the CDR3: TGTGCCAGCAGCTTAATGTCGGGGGGCCCTCACAATGAGCAGTTCTTC. This sequence encodes CASSLMSGGPHNEQFF. V usage is TRBV7-3 and J usage is TRBJ2-1, with D maybe TRBD2 (7 bases). Trimming stripped 1 base from V and 5 bases from J, with 15 bases between. There are 16 residues in the CDR3. CDR1 and CDR2 from the germline V gene are SGHTA and FQGTGA.

The V call is TRBV6-5, the J call TRBJ2-7, with 15 bases aligning to TRBD2. With V trimmed by 2 bases and J by 4 bases, 3 bases remained unmatched. The CDR3 totals 16 residues. CDR1 is MNHEY and CDR2 is SVGAGI in the germline V gene. Here the CDR3 DNA reads TGTGCCAGCAGTTACGGGACTAGCGGGGGGATGTACGAGCAGTACTTC. Its translation: CASSYGTSGGMYEQYF.

This chain links TRBV10-1 with TRBJ1-4, with D unresolved. In germline, CDR1 is WNHNN, CDR2 SYGVQD (reference sequence). The CDR3 length is 15 residues. The germline V and J ends were trimmed by 3 bases and 2 bases, with 10 bases remaining between them. The CDR3 sequence: CASSDREVTNEKLFF. The CDR3 nucleotides read TGCGCCAGCAGTGACCGGGAGGTTACTAATGAAAAACTGTTTTTT.

The chain joins TRBV9 to TRBJ2-3; D may be TRBD2 (5 bases). From germline, CDR1 is SGDLS and CDR2 YYNGEE. The CDR3 spans 15 residues. Trimming removed 0 bases from V and 0 bases from J, with 8 bases in between. The CDR3 sequence is CASSVDSGSTDTQYF. Written as DNA, the CDR3 is TGTGCCAGCAGCGTAGACAGCGGTAGCACAGATACGCAGTATTTT.

V usage is TRBV10-3 and J usage is TRBJ2-1; 12 bases match TRBD2. Germline CDR1 ENHRY, CDR2 SYGVKD. This CDR3 has 16 residues. The V segment lost 6 bases and the J segment 4 bases; nucleotides outside the gene matches: 7. CDR3 nucleotides: TGTGCCATCAGCCCCTCGACTAGCGGGAGTTACAATGAGCAGTTCTTC. It encodes CAISPSTSGSYNEQFF.

Notes on this clone: The sample contains more than one DNA sequence encoding this CDR3. The rearrangement joins TRBV5-1 to TRBJ2-2, with D maybe TRBD1 (6 bases). V was trimmed by 5 bases and J by 0 bases, leaving 8 bases between them. The CDR3 is 14 residues long. CDR1 and CDR2 from the germline V gene are SGHRS and YFSETQ. The CDR3 reads CASRGAANTGELFF. CDR3 in DNA: TGCGCCAGCAGGGGGGCCGCGAACACCGGGGAGCTGTTTTTT.

The chain recombines TRBV10-2 with TRBJ2-1, with D possibly TRBD2 on 6 matching bases. V lost 2 bases to trimming and J lost 7 bases, with 12 bases between them. CDR3 length: 14 residues. Germline-derived CDR1 and CDR2 are WSHSY and SAAADI. As DNA, the CDR3 is TGCGCCAGCAGTGAGGGCAGGGAGGTGAATGAGCAGTTCTTC. This gives the protein CASSEGREVNEQFF.

This clone was seen many times. The V and J genes are TRBV11-2 and TRBJ2-2, with D perhaps matching TRBD2 (5 bases). The V gene's germline CDR1 is SGHAT and CDR2 FQNNGV. V gave up 5 bases and J gave up 4 bases, with 11 bases separating them. The length of the CDR3 is 14 residues. DNA of the CDR3: TGTGCCAGCAGCCCTCGGACTCCCACCGGGGAGCTGTTTTTT. This gives the protein CASSPRTPTGELFF.